These T cell receptor beta chains were read from a single sample in a study of blood T cell repertoires in COVID-19. Measured with immunoSEQ multiplex PCR; TCRdb has only the in-frame clones, and not every one. This sample has a few hundred thousand clones; around 89% occur once, and the top ten carry approximately 1.8%. Sequencing input: PBMCs or T cells enriched from blood (not recorded which). These receptors were obtained from a middle-aged woman who had recovered from COVID-19. Each CDR3 is given with its conserved first and last residue. The order of the fields is J gene, D gene, clone size, V gene, CDR3 protein, CDR3 DNA. D genes are given only for firm matches. Expanded clones get a size class; other rows say once, few or many, or leave the size out.

>TRBJ1-5|.|.|TRBV7-2
CASSLVQDVGQPQHF
TGTGCCAGCAGCTTAGTCCAGGATGTGGGTCAGCCCCAGCATTTT
>TRBJ1-6|.|once|TRBV6-1
CASSDGQTYNSPLHF
TGTGCCAGCAGTGACGGACAAACCTATAATTCACCCCTCCACTTT
>TRBJ1-1|TRBD1|.|TRBV11-3
CASSHSGTENTEAFF
TGTGCCAGCAGCCACTCCGGGACAGAAAACACTGAAGCTTTCTTT
>TRBJ2-2|.|.|TRBV6-1
CASSEWGRVDTGELFF
TGTGCCAGCAGTGAATGGGGGCGGGTGGACACCGGGGAGCTGTTTTTT
>TRBJ2-2|.|.|TRBV19
CASSIGALDTGELFF
TGTGCCAGTAGTATAGGGGCGCTGGACACCGGGGAGCTGTTTTTT
>TRBJ1-1|TRBD1|.|TRBV14
CASSRTGDTEAFF
TGTGCCAGCAGTCGAACAGGGGACACTGAAGCTTTCTTT
>TRBJ2-2|TRBD2|.|TRBV4-1
CASSQVGEGTPNTGELFF
TGCGCCAGCAGCCAAGTGGGGGAGGGTACCCCGAACACCGGGGAGCTGTTTTTT
>TRBJ2-3|.|.|TRBV10-2
CATPLGVPSTDTQYF
TGCGCCACCCCTTTAGGAGTGCCAAGCACAGATACGCAGTATTTT
>TRBJ1-5|TRBD1|.|TRBV27
CASSYGTGNQPQHF
TGTGCCAGCAGCTACGGGACAGGCAATCAGCCCCAGCATTTT
>TRBJ1-1|.|few|TRBV5-8
CASSLVGWDTDLEAFF
TGTGCCAGCAGCTTGGTAGGGTGGGACACGGACCTTGAAGCTTTCTTT
>TRBJ2-5|.|once|TRBV12-2
CASRLDSPGLAGVETQYF
TGTGCAAGTCGCTTAGACTCACCGGGACTAGCGGGAGTGGAGACCCAGTACTTC
>TRBJ2-7|TRBD1|.|TRBV12-3/TRBV12-4
CASSWTGDEQYF
TGTGCCAGCAGCTGGACAGGGGACGAGCAGTACTTC
>TRBJ2-7|.|.|TRBV29-1
CSVSGRTTYEQYF
TGCAGCGTTTCGGGACGGACTACCTACGAGCAGTACTTC
>TRBJ1-5|TRBD1|.|TRBV5-6
CASSPNRGLLNQPQHF
TGTGCCAGCAGCCCGAACAGGGGTTTACTAAATCAGCCCCAGCATTTT
>TRBJ2-3|TRBD2|.|TRBV4-3
CASSPSGGGGRGDTQYF
TGCGCCAGCAGCCCCTCCGGGGGGGGAGGGAGGGGAGATACGCAGTATTTT
>TRBJ1-2|TRBD1|.|TRBV10-1
CASSESGQPNYGYTF
TGCGCCAGCAGTGAGTCGGGACAGCCTAACTATGGCTACACCTTC
>TRBJ2-7|.|.|TRBV6-5
CASRLLPDMTYEQYF
TGTGCCAGCAGACTCCTCCCTGACATGACCTACGAGCAGTACTTC
>TRBJ2-7|.|.|TRBV4-1
CASSPLGTPGPYEQYF
TGCGCCAGCAGCCCGCTCGGGACACCGGGTCCCTACGAGCAGTACTTC
>TRBJ2-1|TRBD1|.|TRBV18
CASSPNGQGVNNEQFF
TGTGCCAGCTCACCAAACGGACAGGGGGTTAACAATGAGCAGTTCTTC
>TRBJ2-1|.|.|TRBV4-2
CASSQAFMSGLSLEQFF
TGTGCCAGCAGCCAAGCTTTTATGTCGGGACTCTCGCTTGAGCAGTTCTTC
>TRBJ2-7|TRBD1|once|TRBV6-5
CASRGPQGDYEQYF
TGTGCCAGCAGAGGGCCCCAGGGGGACTACGAGCAGTACTTC
>TRBJ1-1|TRBD1|once|TRBV6-2/TRBV6-3
CASSYPDRGNLNTEAFF
TGTGCCAGCAGTTACCCGGACAGGGGCAATCTGAACACTGAAGCTTTCTTT
>TRBJ2-3|TRBD2|few|TRBV7-9
CASSLLAGGNTDTQYF
TGTGCCAGCAGCTTGCTAGCGGGAGGGAACACAGATACGCAGTATTTT
>TRBJ2-2|TRBD2|.|TRBV5-6
CASSPGLAGPAGELFF
TGTGCCAGCAGCCCCGGACTAGCGGGGCCGGCCGGGGAGCTGTTTTTT
>TRBJ2-7|.|few|TRBV9
CASSVGSGSYEQYF
TGTGCCAGCAGCGTAGGCAGCGGATCTTACGAGCAGTACTTC
>TRBJ1-2|.|.|TRBV4-3
CASSQDVSYYGYTF
TGCGCCAGCAGCCAAGATGTCAGTTACTATGGCTACACCTTC
>TRBJ1-4|TRBD1|.|TRBV30
CAWTGGTGGEKLFF
TGTGCCTGGACTGGCGGGACAGGGGGCGAAAAACTGTTTTTT
>TRBJ2-7|TRBD1|few|TRBV6-1
CASSEGTGVVYEQYF
TGTGCCAGCAGCGAAGGTACAGGGGTCGTCTACGAGCAGTACTTC
>TRBJ2-5|.|once|TRBV6-5
CASSYYSGLETQYF
TGTGCCAGCAGTTATTACTCAGGTTTGGAGACCCAGTACTTC
>TRBJ2-7|.|once|TRBV6-2/TRBV6-3
CASSHDPAGEQYF
TGTGCCAGCAGCCACGACCCCGCGGGCGAGCAGTACTTC
>TRBJ1-1|TRBD1|.|TRBV18
CASSLRKPEDREAFF
TGTGCCAGCTCACTGCGGAAACCCGAGGACAGGGAAGCTTTCTTT
>TRBJ1-6|TRBD1|.|TRBV27
CASSSGQGYNSPLHF
TGTGCCAGCAGTTCGGGACAGGGATATAATTCACCCCTCCACTTT
>TRBJ2-1|.|.|TRBV5-1
CASSPQGANNEQFF
TGCGCCAGCAGCCCCCAGGGCGCTAACAATGAGCAGTTCTTC
>TRBJ1-2|.|.|TRBV12-3/TRBV12-4
CASSLERVWGYTF
TGTGCCAGCAGTTTAGAGAGGGTCTGGGGCTACACCTTC
>TRBJ2-1|.|.|TRBV9
CASSFPSEGNEQFF
TGTGCCAGCAGCTTCCCGTCGGAGGGCAATGAGCAGTTCTTC
>TRBJ2-2|.|.|TRBV9
CASSKWAEGAGELFF
TGTGCCAGCAGCAAATGGGCCGAGGGGGCCGGGGAGCTGTTTTTT
>TRBJ2-5|TRBD2|.|TRBV2
CASSPWTSLQETQYF
TGTGCCAGCAGTCCCTGGACTAGCCTCCAAGAGACCCAGTACTTC
>TRBJ2-6|.|.|TRBV3-1/TRBV3-2
CASSPQNSGANVLTF
TGTGCCAGCAGCCCCCAAAACTCTGGGGCCAACGTCCTGACTTTC
>TRBJ2-2|.|.|TRBV9
CASSASLGIGELFF
TGTGCCAGCAGCGCCTCCCTAGGCATCGGGGAGCTGTTTTTT
>TRBJ2-7|TRBD2|.|TRBV4-1
CASSQEASGSYEQYF
TGCGCCAGCAGCCAAGAGGCTAGCGGATCCTACGAGCAGTACTTC
>TRBJ2-3|.|.|TRBV6-1
CASSERGYTQYF
TGTGCCAGCAGTGAACGGGGGTATACGCAGTATTTT
>TRBJ1-1|.|.|TRBV6-5
CASRYRDIHEAFF
TGTGCCAGCAGATACCGGGACATTCATGAAGCTTTCTTT
>TRBJ1-2|.|.|TRBV7-2
CASSLARGADYGYTF
TGTGCCAGCAGCTTAGCGCGGGGGGCTGACTATGGCTACACCTTC
>TRBJ2-2|TRBD2|.|TRBV2
CASSVLAGGPGTGELFF
TGTGCCAGCAGTGTACTAGCGGGAGGGCCGGGCACCGGGGAGCTGTTTTTT
>TRBJ2-6|.|.|TRBV27
CASSYNSFSGANVLTF
TGTGCCAGCAGCTACAACAGCTTCTCTGGGGCCAACGTCCTGACTTTC
>TRBJ1-2|.|once|TRBV10-3
CAISGDSAGYGYTF
TGTGCCATCAGTGGGGACTCGGCGGGTTATGGCTACACCTTC
>TRBJ2-7|.|.|TRBV11-3
CASNDRTYEQYF
TGTGCCAGCAACGACAGGACCTACGAGCAGTACTTC
>TRBJ2-2|.|.|TRBV6-5
CASRGTGWGAGELFF
TGTGCCAGCAGGGGAACAGGTTGGGGGGCCGGGGAGCTGTTTTTT